These T cell receptor beta chains were read from a single sample in a study of blood T cell repertoires in COVID-19. The table came from immunoSEQ multiplex PCR; TCRdb's copy has only in-frame clones and leaves some out. Altogether about 270,000 clones are present, 80% to 90% being singletons, with the ten largest covering under 2.5%. The sample comprised PBMCs or T cells enriched from blood (not recorded which). The receptor set was obtained from a woman younger than 35 who had recovered from COVID-19. The CDR3 runs from the conserved cysteine through the conserved F or W. Not all rows give a size; the values are once, few, many and, for expanded clones, a class.

cdr3_aa: CASSLDLREGTGELFF; v_call: TRBV5-1; clone_size: NA; j_call: TRBJ2-2
cdr3_aa: CATSALPGRDLSYNEQFF; v_call: TRBV24-1; clone_size: NA; j_call: TRBJ2-1
cdr3_aa: CASSFRDREADTQYF; v_call: TRBV11-3; clone_size: NA; j_call: TRBJ2-3
cdr3_aa: CASSEPRVKTPLHF; v_call: TRBV25-1; clone_size: NA; j_call: TRBJ1-6
cdr3_aa: CASTSGQADSGANVLTF; v_call: TRBV11-2; clone_size: NA; j_call: TRBJ2-6
cdr3_aa: CASSVLAGNTQYF; v_call: TRBV2; clone_size: NA; j_call: TRBJ2-3
cdr3_aa: CASSPGTSAASTDTQYF; v_call: TRBV27; clone_size: NA; j_call: TRBJ2-3
cdr3_aa: CASSLLMDTGYEQYF; v_call: TRBV7-9; clone_size: once; j_call: TRBJ2-7
cdr3_aa: CASRPTGGTYNEQFF; v_call: TRBV28; clone_size: NA; j_call: TRBJ2-1
cdr3_aa: CASSLAGTSGGRDF; v_call: TRBV7-9; clone_size: NA; j_call: TRBJ2-7
cdr3_aa: CASSVNGVGIYGYTF; v_call: TRBV9; clone_size: NA; j_call: TRBJ1-2
cdr3_aa: CAISALAGTHDTQYF; v_call: TRBV10-3; clone_size: NA; j_call: TRBJ2-3
cdr3_aa: CSVEWRGAQETQYF; v_call: TRBV29-1; clone_size: NA; j_call: TRBJ2-5
cdr3_aa: CASSQRGPYNEQFF; v_call: TRBV11-2; clone_size: NA; j_call: TRBJ2-1
cdr3_aa: CASSQGSGGSPLHF; v_call: TRBV3-1/TRBV3-2; clone_size: NA; j_call: TRBJ1-6
cdr3_aa: CASSPTGDTEAFF; v_call: TRBV5-1; clone_size: NA; j_call: TRBJ1-1
cdr3_aa: CASSLFGQNNQPQHF; v_call: TRBV5-4; clone_size: once; j_call: TRBJ1-5
cdr3_aa: CASSIGVQPQHF; v_call: TRBV19; clone_size: NA; j_call: TRBJ1-5
cdr3_aa: CASSLDDRGGLIYNEQFF; v_call: TRBV11-3; clone_size: NA; j_call: TRBJ2-1
cdr3_aa: CAWRTSQLVYEQYF; v_call: TRBV30; clone_size: NA; j_call: TRBJ2-7
cdr3_aa: CASSLTQTGKLFF; v_call: TRBV7-3; clone_size: NA; j_call: TRBJ1-4
cdr3_aa: CASSQGGLAGGTGELFF; v_call: TRBV4-1; clone_size: NA; j_call: TRBJ2-2
cdr3_aa: CASSPATGGTGELFF; v_call: TRBV18; clone_size: NA; j_call: TRBJ2-2
cdr3_aa: CASKQGYEQYF; v_call: TRBV2; clone_size: NA; j_call: TRBJ2-7
cdr3_aa: CSVGGTGGEKLFF; v_call: TRBV29-1; clone_size: NA; j_call: TRBJ1-4
cdr3_aa: CATSRDRGNQPQHF; v_call: TRBV15; clone_size: NA; j_call: TRBJ1-5
cdr3_aa: CASSLGGGQEPYNEQFF; v_call: TRBV21-1; clone_size: NA; j_call: TRBJ2-1
cdr3_aa: CASSSYRVTEAFF; v_call: TRBV12-3/TRBV12-4; clone_size: NA; j_call: TRBJ1-1
cdr3_aa: CASGDPSGGLEQYF; v_call: TRBV6-1; clone_size: NA; j_call: TRBJ2-7
cdr3_aa: CASSVGPRDRADQETQYF; v_call: TRBV2; clone_size: NA; j_call: TRBJ2-5
cdr3_aa: CASRQLVLGDTQYF; v_call: TRBV19; clone_size: NA; j_call: TRBJ2-3
cdr3_aa: CASSEPPQRGYTDTQYF; v_call: TRBV3-1/TRBV3-2; clone_size: NA; j_call: TRBJ2-3
cdr3_aa: CASSVEQANYGYTF; v_call: TRBV9; clone_size: NA; j_call: TRBJ1-2